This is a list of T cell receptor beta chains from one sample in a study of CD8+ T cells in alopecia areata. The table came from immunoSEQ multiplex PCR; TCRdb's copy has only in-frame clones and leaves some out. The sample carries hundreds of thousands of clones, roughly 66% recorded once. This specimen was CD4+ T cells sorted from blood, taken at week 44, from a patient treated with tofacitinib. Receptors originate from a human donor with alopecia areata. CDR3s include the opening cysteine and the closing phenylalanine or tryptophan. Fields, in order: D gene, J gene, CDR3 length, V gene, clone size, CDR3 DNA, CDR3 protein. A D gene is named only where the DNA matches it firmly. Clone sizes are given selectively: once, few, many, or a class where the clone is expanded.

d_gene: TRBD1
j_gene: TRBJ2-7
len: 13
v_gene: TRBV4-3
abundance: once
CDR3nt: TGCGCCAGCAGCCAGGATACAGGGGGCGAGCAGTACTTC
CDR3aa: CASSQDTGGEQYF

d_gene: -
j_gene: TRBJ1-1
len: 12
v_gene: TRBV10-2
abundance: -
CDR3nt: TGCGCCAGCAGGGGCTTGGGGACTGAAGCTTTCTTT
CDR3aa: CASRGLGTEAFF

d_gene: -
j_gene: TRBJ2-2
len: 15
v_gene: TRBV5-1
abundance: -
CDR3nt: TGCGCCAGCAGCCCCCACGACAGGGAGGCCGGGGAGCTGTTTTTT
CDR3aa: CASSPHDREAGELFF

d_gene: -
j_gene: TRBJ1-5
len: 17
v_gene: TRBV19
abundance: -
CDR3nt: TGTGCCAGCCAAGGGAGGGTCCCGACCATTAGCAATCAGCCCCAGCATTTT
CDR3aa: CASQGRVPTISNQPQHF

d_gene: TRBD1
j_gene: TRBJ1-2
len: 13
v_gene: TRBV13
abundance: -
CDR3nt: TGTGCCAGCAGCGTAGACAGGGACTATGGCTACACCTTC
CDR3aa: CASSVDRDYGYTF

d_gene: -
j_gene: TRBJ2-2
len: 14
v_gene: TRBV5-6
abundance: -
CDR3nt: TGTGCCAGCAGCCTGGCCCTAGGCACCGGGGAGCTGTTTTTT
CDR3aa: CASSLALGTGELFF

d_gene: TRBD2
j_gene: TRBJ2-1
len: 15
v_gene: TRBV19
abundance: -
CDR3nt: TGTGCCAGTAGTATAAGGACTAGCGGATACAATGAGCAGTTCTTC
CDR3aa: CASSIRTSGYNEQFF

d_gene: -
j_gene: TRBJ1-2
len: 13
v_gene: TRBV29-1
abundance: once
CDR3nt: TGCAGCGTTGAAAATCCGGGGATCGGCGGCTACACCTTC
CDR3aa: CSVENPGIGGYTF

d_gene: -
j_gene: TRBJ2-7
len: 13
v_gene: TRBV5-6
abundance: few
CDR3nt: TGTGCCAGCAGCTTGGACAATCGTTACGAGCAGTACTTC
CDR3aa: CASSLDNRYEQYF

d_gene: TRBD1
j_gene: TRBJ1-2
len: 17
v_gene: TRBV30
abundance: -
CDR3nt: TGTGCCTGGATGGGACAGGGATCTCGTACGGCTAACTATGGCTACACCTTC
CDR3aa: CAWMGQGSRTANYGYTF

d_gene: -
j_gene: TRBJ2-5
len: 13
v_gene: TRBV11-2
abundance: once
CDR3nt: TGTGCCAGCAGCTTCTCTATTAGGGAGACCCAGTACTTC
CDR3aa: CASSFSIRETQYF

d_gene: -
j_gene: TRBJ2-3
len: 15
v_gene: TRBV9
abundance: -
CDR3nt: TGTGCCAGCAGCGTAGCCCCGGGTAGCACAGATACGCAGTATTTT
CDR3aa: CASSVAPGSTDTQYF

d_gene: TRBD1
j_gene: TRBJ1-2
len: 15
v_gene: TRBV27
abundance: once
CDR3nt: TGTGCCAGCAGTTTATCCGACAGGGGCGCGGGTGGCTACACCTTC
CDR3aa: CASSLSDRGAGGYTF

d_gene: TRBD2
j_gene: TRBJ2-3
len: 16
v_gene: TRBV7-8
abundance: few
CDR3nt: TGTGCCAGCAGCTCCCTAGCGGGGGGGTCGGCAGATACGCAGTATTTT
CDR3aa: CASSSLAGGSADTQYF

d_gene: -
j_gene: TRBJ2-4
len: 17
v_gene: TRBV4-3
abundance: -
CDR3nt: TGCGCCAGCAGCCAAGATCTCCTAGCCGTAGCCAAAAACATTCAGTACTTC
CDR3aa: CASSQDLLAVAKNIQYF

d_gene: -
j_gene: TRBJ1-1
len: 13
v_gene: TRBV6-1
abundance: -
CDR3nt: TGTGCCAGCAGTGAAGCCGGACACACTGAAGCTTTCTTT
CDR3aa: CASSEAGHTEAFF

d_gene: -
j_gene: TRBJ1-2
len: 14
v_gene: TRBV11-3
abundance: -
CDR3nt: TGTGCCAGCAGCCTTTCCCCGTGGGACTATGGCTACACCTTC
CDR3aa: CASSLSPWDYGYTF

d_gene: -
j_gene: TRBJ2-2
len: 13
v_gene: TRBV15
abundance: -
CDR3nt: TGTGCCACCAGCAGAGATTATCCCGGGGAGCTGTTTTTT
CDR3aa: CATSRDYPGELFF

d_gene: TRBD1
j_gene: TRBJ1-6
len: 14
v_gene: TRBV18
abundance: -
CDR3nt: TGTGCCAGCACAGGGGGGACAGTCAATTCACCCCTCCACTTT
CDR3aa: CASTGGTVNSPLHF

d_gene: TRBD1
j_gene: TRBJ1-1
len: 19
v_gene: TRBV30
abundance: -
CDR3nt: TGTGCCTGGAGTGCTACCGCCGGGACAGGGCTGTTTAATGGCGCTGAAGCTTTCTTT
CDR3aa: CAWSATAGTGLFNGAEAFF

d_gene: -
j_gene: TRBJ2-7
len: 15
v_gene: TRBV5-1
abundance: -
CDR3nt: TGCGCCAGCAGCTTGGGCGGCGGGACAGTCTACGAGCAGTACTTC
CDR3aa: CASSLGGGTVYEQYF

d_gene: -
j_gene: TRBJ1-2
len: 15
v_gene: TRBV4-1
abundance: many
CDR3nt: TGCGCCAGCAGCCAAGTTGTGACGGCGGAAAATGGCTACACCTTC
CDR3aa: CASSQVVTAENGYTF

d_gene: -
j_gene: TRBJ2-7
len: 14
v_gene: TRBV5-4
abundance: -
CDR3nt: TGTGCCAGCAGCTTGTATACAACCTCCTACGAGCAGTACTTC
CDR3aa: CASSLYTTSYEQYF

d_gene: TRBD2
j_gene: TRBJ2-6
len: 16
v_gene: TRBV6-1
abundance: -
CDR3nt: TGTGCCAGCAGTGAACTCCTAGCGGGGGGACCCTCCGTCCTGACTTTC
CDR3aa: CASSELLAGGPSVLTF

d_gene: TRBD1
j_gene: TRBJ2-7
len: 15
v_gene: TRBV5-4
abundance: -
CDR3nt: TGTGCCAGCAGCCCGGGACAGGGCACTCAGGGCGAGCAGTACTTC
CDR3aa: CASSPGQGTQGEQYF

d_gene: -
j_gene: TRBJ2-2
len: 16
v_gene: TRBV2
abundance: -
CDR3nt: TGTGCCAGCATTGGAGGGCAGGCGTTTGCGTCCGCGGAGCTGTTTTTT
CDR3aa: CASIGGQAFASAELFF

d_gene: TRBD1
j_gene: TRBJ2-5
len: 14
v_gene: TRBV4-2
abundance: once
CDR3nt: TGTGCCAGCAGCACACGGACAGGGGAAGAGACCCAGTACTTC
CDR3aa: CASSTRTGEETQYF

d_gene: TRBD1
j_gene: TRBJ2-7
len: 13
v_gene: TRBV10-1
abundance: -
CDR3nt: TGCGCCAGCAGGGCCGGGACAGGGGGCGAGCAGTACTTC
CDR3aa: CASRAGTGGEQYF

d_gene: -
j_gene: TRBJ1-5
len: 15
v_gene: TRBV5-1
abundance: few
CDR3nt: TGCGCCAGCAGCTTTGACGGTAGGAGCAATCAGCCCCAGCATTTT
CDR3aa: CASSFDGRSNQPQHF

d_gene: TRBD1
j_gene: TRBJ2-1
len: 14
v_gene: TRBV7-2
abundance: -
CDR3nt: TGTGCCAGCAGCACGAGAGGGTCTTGGGACAGGGCGATCTTC
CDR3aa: CASSTRGSWDRAIF

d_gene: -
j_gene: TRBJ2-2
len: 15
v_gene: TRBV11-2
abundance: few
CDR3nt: TGTGCCAGCAGCTTTTCTGGGGGGGCCACCGGGGAGCTGTTTTTT
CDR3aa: CASSFSGGATGELFF

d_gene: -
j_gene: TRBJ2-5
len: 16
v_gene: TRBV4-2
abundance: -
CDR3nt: TGTGCCAGCAGCCCTCAGGGCGGGGGCTGGGAAGAGACCCAGTACTTC
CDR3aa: CASSPQGGGWEETQYF

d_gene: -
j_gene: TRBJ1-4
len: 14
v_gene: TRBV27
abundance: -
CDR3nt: TGTGCCAGCAGTTTGGGCAGGCAGAATGAAAAACTGTTTTTT
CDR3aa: CASSLGRQNEKLFF

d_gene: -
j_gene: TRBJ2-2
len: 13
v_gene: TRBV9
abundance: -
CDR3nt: TGTGCCAGCAGCGTTTTGGGGACCGGGGAGCTGTTTTTT
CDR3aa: CASSVLGTGELFF

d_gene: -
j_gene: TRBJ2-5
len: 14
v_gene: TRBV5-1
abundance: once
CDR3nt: TGCGCCAGCAGCTTGTCCCGTCCTGGGGAGACCCAGTACTTC
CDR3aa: CASSLSRPGETQYF

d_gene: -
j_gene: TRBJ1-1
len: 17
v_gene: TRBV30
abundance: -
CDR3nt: TGTGCCTGGTCGCCCCAGGCAGCTACCAAGAGGAACACTGAAGCTTTCTTT
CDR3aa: CAWSPQAATKRNTEAFF

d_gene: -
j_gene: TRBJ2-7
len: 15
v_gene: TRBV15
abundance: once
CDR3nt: TGTGCCACCAGCGAATCCGGGACATGGGGTGCCGAGCAGTACTTC
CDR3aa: CATSESGTWGAEQYF

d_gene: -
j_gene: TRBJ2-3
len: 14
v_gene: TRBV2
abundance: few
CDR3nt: TGTGCCACCCAAATAGCGCCTAGCACAGATACGCAGTATTTT
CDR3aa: CATQIAPSTDTQYF

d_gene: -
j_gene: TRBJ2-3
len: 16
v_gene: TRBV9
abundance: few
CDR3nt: TGTGCCAGCAGCGCCTTCGGAGGGTTTAGCACAGATACGCAGTATTTT
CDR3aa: CASSAFGGFSTDTQYF

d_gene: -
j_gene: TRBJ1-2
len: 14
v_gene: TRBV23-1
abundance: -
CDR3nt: TGCGCCAGCAGTCAAGAAGGGGCCCACCATGGCTACACCTTC
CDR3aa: CASSQEGAHHGYTF

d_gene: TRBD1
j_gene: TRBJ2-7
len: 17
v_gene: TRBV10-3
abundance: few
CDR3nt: TGTGCCATCAGTGAGAGGGGCGGACAGGGGTGGTCCTACGAGCAGTACTTC
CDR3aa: CAISERGGQGWSYEQYF

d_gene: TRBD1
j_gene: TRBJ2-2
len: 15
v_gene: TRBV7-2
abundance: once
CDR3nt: TGTGCCAGCAGCCCTGGGACAGGGGCGGCCGGGGAGCTGTTTTTT
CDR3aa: CASSPGTGAAGELFF

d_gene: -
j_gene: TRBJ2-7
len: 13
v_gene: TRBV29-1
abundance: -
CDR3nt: TGCAGCGTCGCACGACCTCTAACCTACGAGCAGTACTTC
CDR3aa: CSVARPLTYEQYF

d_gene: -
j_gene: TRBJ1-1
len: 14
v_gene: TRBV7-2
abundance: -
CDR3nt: TGTGCCAGCACCCTTGGGGGGGCGAACACTGAAGCTTTCTTT
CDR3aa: CASTLGGANTEAFF